This TCR beta chain appears in the sequencing data of a study of T cells after yellow fever vaccination. Via MiXCR, TCRdb re-called the 5' RACE reads, giving one row per CDR3 protein. The sample contains over 300,000 distinct CDR3 sequences, 4.1% of which appear only once. General study findings and limits: The booster response re-showed most primary clones: 96% CD4, around 87% CD8. The secondary response showed a weaker magnitude and a faster peak, day 5 versus 15. Contaminants from the bulk population, in the form of abundant clonotypes, could be found in FACS-sorted repertoires.

V shed 6 bases and J shed 1 base, with 12 bases lying between them. The CDR3 is made up of 13 amino acids. Germline loops: CDR1 DFQATT, CDR2 SNEGSKA (reference sequence). For this clonotype: As yet, its antigen is unknown.

V and J are TRBV20-1 and TRBJ2-5; D gene uncertain. This clonotype originated in a man aged 18-30 years who received the YFV17D yellow fever vaccine. The starting material was PBMCs, obtained 5 days after the yellow fever booster vaccination. The CDR3 protein is CSAPGPSQETQYF. The DNA of the CDR3 is TGCAGTGCCCCGGGCCCGTCCCAAGAGACCCAGTACTTC.